Below, 18 T cell receptor beta chains from the same sample are listed, as sequenced in a study of blood T cell repertoires in COVID-19. Profiling relied on immunoSEQ multiplex PCR, and the TCRdb table lists in-frame clones only, not all of them. The data hold under 110,000 clones, with 85% observed a single time. Source material: peripheral blood. The receptor source for this set is a woman in her seventies with active or convalescent COVID-19.

About this clone itself: Other DNA sequences from this sample encode an identical CDR3 as well. The chain links TRBV5-1 to TRBJ1-2, with D hard to call. Between the trimmed V and J ends, which lost 0 bases and 5 bases, there was a span of 8 bases. Germline V gives CDR1 SGHRS, CDR2 YFSETQ. The CDR3 spans 13 residues. The CDR3 region is CASSLDSSYGYTF. CDR3 nucleotide sequence: TGCGCCAGCAGCTTGGACAGTTCGTATGGCTACACCTTC.

This clone was seen a few times. V usage is TRBV7-3 and J usage is TRBJ1-5, with 7 positions matching TRBD1. This CDR3 comprises 18 residues. V was pared by 4 bases and J by 2 bases, with 14 bases of the junction left unmatched. The germline V gene encodes CDR1 SGHTA and CDR2 FQGTGA. The chain's CDR3 is CASSSPAPTGEGNQPQHF. CDR3 in DNA: TGTGCCAGCAGCTCCCCAGCCCCAACAGGGGAAGGCAATCAGCCCCAGCATTTT.

This chain connects TRBV11-3 to TRBJ1-4; no reliable D call. This CDR3 has 16 residues. Trimming took 0 bases from V and 0 from J, leaving 8 bases between them. Germline CDR1 and CDR2: SGHNT and YENEEA. The CDR3 protein is CASSLEARSTNEKLFF. The CDR3 nucleotides read TGTGCCAGCAGCTTAGAAGCCCGGTCAACTAATGAAAAACTGTTTTTT.

V is TRBV5-6 and J is TRBJ1-2, with a possible D match to TRBD1 (5 bases). The CDR3 is 15 residues long. The germline gives CDR1 SGHDT, CDR2 YYEEEE. V was shortened by 0 bases and J by 3 bases, with 12 bases between the two germline ends. CDR3 bases: TGTGCCAGCAGCTTGGGGCAGGGAAGTCACTATGGCTACACCTTC. Translating gives CASSLGQGSHYGYTF.

V usage is TRBV7-3 and J usage is TRBJ1-2; weak D call: TRBD1 (6 bases). CDR3 size: 14 residues. Germline V lookup: CDR1 SGHTA, CDR2 FQGTGA. Trimming stripped 5 bases from V and 5 bases from J, with 15 bases between. Written as DNA, the CDR3 is TGTGCCAGCAGCCCAGGGGCGGGGGCTTATGGCTACACCTTC. Residues: CASSPGAGAYGYTF.

The V and J genes are TRBV5-1 and TRBJ2-4, with D tentatively TRBD1 (5 bases). Germline CDR1 and CDR2: SGHRS and YFSETQ. V lost 0 bases to trimming and J lost 7 bases, with 17 bases between them. This CDR3 contains 16 residues. DNA of the CDR3: TGCGCCAGCAGCTTGGACTTAACAGGCGCCGGGAACATTCAGTACTTC. It is translated as CASSLDLTGAGNIQYF.

This clone was recorded once. J is TRBJ1-1 and V is TRBV5-1, with 10 bases fitting TRBD1. V lost 2 bases, J lost 4 bases, and 2 bases stayed unmatched. The CDR3 spans 14 residues. In germline, CDR1 is SGHRS, CDR2 YFSETQ. Here the CDR3 reads CASSLGQGGTEAFF. The CDR3 DNA follows: TGCGCCAGCAGCTTAGGACAGGGGGGCACTGAAGCTTTCTTT.

In its sample, this clone was seen a few times. The chain uses TRBV7-9 and TRBJ1-2; 9 bases map to TRBD1. The junction had 5 bases not matched to a gene; V was cut back by 1 base and J by 8 bases. CDR3 length: 14 residues. CDR1 and CDR2 (germline): SEHNR, FQNEAQ (reference sequence). CDR3 region: CASSLGQGGRGYTF. The CDR3 DNA follows: TGTGCCAGCAGCTTAGGACAGGGGGGAAGAGGCTACACCTTC.

V gene TRBV6-1 combines with J gene TRBJ1-2; possible D gene TRBD1, 6 bases. The CDR3 is 17 residues long. The V gene's germline CDR1 is MNHNS and CDR2 SASEGT. V shed 1 base and J shed 7 bases, with 22 bases lying between them. The CDR3 DNA follows: TGTGCCAGCAGTGAAGGCGGACAGCGGACCACTACGGGTGGCTACACCTTC. The encoded protein is CASSEGGQRTTTGGYTF.

The chain uses TRBV4-2 and TRBJ2-2, with 7 bases lining up with TRBD2. Germline loops: CDR1 LGHNA, CDR2 YNFKEQ. V was clipped by 0 bases and J by 9 bases; unmatched bases: 10. The CDR3 has 16 residues. The CDR3 protein is CASSQDTGTTGRELFF. CDR3 DNA: TGTGCCAGCAGCCAAGACACCGGGACTACGGGCCGGGAGCTGTTTTTT.

The J gene is TRBJ1-5, the V gene TRBV11-3, with D possibly TRBD1 on 6 matching bases. CDR1 and CDR2 (germline): SGHNT, YENEEA. The CDR3 covers 16 residues. V gave up 5 bases and J gave up 0 bases, with 14 bases separating them. The CDR3 region has the DNA TGTGCCAGCAGCAGGGGGGAGGGTTATAGCAATCAGCCCCAGCATTTT. Translated, it gives CASSRGEGYSNQPQHF.

The V gene is TRBV19, the J gene TRBJ2-2; a possible D gene is TRBD1 (6 bases). The CDR3 runs 17 residues. Germline V gene lookup returns CDR1 LNHDA and CDR2 SQIVND (reference sequence). V lost 3 bases and J 0 bases, leaving 14 bases between the germline ends. CDR3 nucleotides: TGTGCCAGTAGTATCGAGTGGGGGCGCGCGAACACCGGGGAGCTGTTTTTT. This sequence encodes CASSIEWGRANTGELFF.

The genes are TRBV6-9 and TRBJ1-5; D might be TRBD1 (6 bases). This CDR3 has 17 residues. Germline-derived CDR1 and CDR2 are MNHGY and SVAAGI. With 2 bases removed from V and 5 bases from J, the gap between germline ends came to 19 bases. The CDR3 DNA follows: TGTGCCAGCAGTTATACCGACGAAGACAGGACCCATCAGCCCCAGCATTTT. It yields the protein CASSYTDEDRTHQPQHF.

The sample holds one count of this clone. The rearrangement links TRBV29-1 to TRBJ1-4; D is ambiguous. V lost 7 bases and J 3 bases, leaving 12 bases between the germline ends. Per the germline V gene, CDR1 is SQVTM and CDR2 is ANQGSEA. This CDR3 comprises 13 residues. The CDR3: CSAARGSNEKLFF. CDR3 nucleotide sequence: TGCAGCGCAGCGCGGGGTTCTAATGAAAAACTGTTTTTT.

The V and J genes are TRBV5-5 and TRBJ2-1; the D is unclear. The CDR3 has 15 amino acids. Per the germline V gene, CDR1 is SGHKS and CDR2 is YYEKEE (reference sequence). V lost 2 bases, J lost 0 bases, and 9 bases lay in between. The CDR3 loop is CASSLSIGSYNEQFF. CDR3 nucleotides: TGTGCCAGCAGCTTATCTATTGGCTCCTACAATGAGCAGTTCTTC. The whole variable domain, filled in from reference TRBV5-5 and TRBJ2-1, reads DAGVTQSPTHLIKTRGQQVTLRCSPISGHKSVSWYQQVLGQGPQFIFQYYEKEERGRGNFPDRFSARQFPNYSSELNVNALLLGDSALYLCASSLSIGSYNEQFFGPGTRLTVL.

The chain uses TRBV7-8 and TRBJ1-1; D gene unclear. V shed 5 bases and J shed 0 bases, with 7 bases lying between them. The length of the CDR3 is 13 residues. Per the germline V gene, CDR1 is SGHVS and CDR2 is FQNEAQ. The CDR3 DNA follows: TGTGCCAGCAGCAAAACATTGAACACTGAAGCTTTCTTT. It specifies CASSKTLNTEAFF.

This clone was seen only a few times. This chain joins TRBV2 and TRBJ1-2; D is possibly TRBD1 (5 bases). Germline values: CDR1 SNHLY, CDR2 FYNNEI. This CDR3 has 11 amino acids. V lost 1 base to trimming and J lost 14 bases, with 11 bases between them. The CDR3 nucleotides read TGTGCCAGCAGTGAAGGGGGGGTCTGGACCTTC. Translated, it gives CASSEGGVWTF.

The chain employs TRBV19 and TRBJ2-1; weak D call: TRBD1 (5 bases). Germline CDR1 reads LNHDA; CDR2 reads SQIVND (reference sequence). The CDR3 has 14 amino acids. V lost 3 bases to trimming and J lost 2 bases, with 8 bases between them. The CDR3 coding sequence is TGTGCCAGTAGTATTCTGGGGCCCTACAATGAGCAGTTCTTC. This translates into CASSILGPYNEQFF.